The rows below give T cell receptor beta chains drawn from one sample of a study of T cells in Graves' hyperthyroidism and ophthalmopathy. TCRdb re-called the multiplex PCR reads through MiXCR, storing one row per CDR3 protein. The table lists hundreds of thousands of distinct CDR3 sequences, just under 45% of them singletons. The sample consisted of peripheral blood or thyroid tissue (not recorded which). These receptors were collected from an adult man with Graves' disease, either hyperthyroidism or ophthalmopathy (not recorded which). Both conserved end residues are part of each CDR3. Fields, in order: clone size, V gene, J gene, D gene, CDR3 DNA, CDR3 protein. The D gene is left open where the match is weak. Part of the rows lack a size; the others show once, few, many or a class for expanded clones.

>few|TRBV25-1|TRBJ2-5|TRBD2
TGTGCCAGCAGTGAATGGCTAGCGGGAGAGGAGACCCAGTACTTC
CASSEWLAGEETQYF
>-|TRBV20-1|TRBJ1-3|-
TGCAGTGCTAGAGAGGCAGGCTCTGGAAACACCATATATTTT
CSAREAGSGNTIYF
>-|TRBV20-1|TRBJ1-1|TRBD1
TGCAGTGCGAGGACAGGGGGCAAGACTGAAGCTTTCTTT
CSARTGGKTEAFF
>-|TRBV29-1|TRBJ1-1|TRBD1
TGCAGCGTTTTCGGACAGGGGGGCGGTGAAGCTTTCTTT
CSVFGQGGGEAFF
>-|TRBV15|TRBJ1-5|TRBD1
TGTGCCACCAGCAGCCCCGGGACAGGGGGAAATCAGCCCCAGCATTTT
CATSSPGTGGNQPQHF
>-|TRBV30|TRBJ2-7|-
TGTGCCTGGAGTTATGGGGAGCGCTACGAGCAGTACTTC
CAWSYGERYEQYF
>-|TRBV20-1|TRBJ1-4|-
TGCAGTGCCCCGACAGCAACTAATGAAAAACTGTTTTTT
CSAPTATNEKLFF
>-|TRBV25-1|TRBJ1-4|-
TGTGCCAGCAGCAAATGGGGGTTCGATGAAAAACTGTTTTTT
CASSKWGFDEKLFF
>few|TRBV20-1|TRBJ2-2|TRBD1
TGCAGTGCTAGGAACAGGGGGCGTAGCGGGGAGCTGTTTTTT
CSARNRGRSGELFF
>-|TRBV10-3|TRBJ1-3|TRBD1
TGTGCCATCAGGCAGGGGGACTATGGCTACACCATATATTTT
CAIRQGDYGYTIYF
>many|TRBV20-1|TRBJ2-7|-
TGCAGTGCTAGGGACAGACTTTCCTACGAGCAGTACTTC
CSARDRLSYEQYF
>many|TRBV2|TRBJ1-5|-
TGTGCCAGCAGATTTGCTGGCAATCAGCCCCAGCATTTT
CASRFAGNQPQHF
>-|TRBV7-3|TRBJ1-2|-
TGTGCCAGCAGCTTAATTGGGTCTAACTATGGCTACACCTTC
CASSLIGSNYGYTF
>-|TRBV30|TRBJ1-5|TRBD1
TGTGCCTGGAGTGAAGCGGACAGGGGCAATCAGCCCCAGCATTTT
CAWSEADRGNQPQHF
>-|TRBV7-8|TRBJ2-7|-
TGTGCCAGCAGCCAAGTTGCCCGGGCTAGCTCCTACGAGCAGTACTTC
CASSQVARASSYEQYF
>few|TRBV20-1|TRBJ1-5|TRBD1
TGCAGTGCTAGAGACAACAGGGGGGTACAGCCCCAGCATTTT
CSARDNRGVQPQHF
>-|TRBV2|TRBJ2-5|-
TGTGCCAGCAGTTACCCCGGGCGTGGCTGGGAGACCCAGTACTTC
CASSYPGRGWETQYF
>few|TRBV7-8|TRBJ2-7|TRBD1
TGCGCCAGCAGCCAAGAATCACAGGGGGCGCGGTACGAGCAGTACTTC
CASSQESQGARYEQYF
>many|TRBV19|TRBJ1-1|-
TGTGCCAGTAGGGATCAGAACACTGAAGCTTTCTTT
CASRDQNTEAFF
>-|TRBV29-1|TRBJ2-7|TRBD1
TGCAGCGTTGAGTGGACAGGCTACGAGCAGTACTTC
CSVEWTGYEQYF
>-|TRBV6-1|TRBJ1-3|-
TGTGCCAGCATTCTAGCGGTTGGAAACACCATATATTTT
CASILAVGNTIYF
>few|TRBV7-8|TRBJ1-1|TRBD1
TGTGCCAGCAGTTTCCACGACAGGGCCACTGAAGCTTTCTTT
CASSFHDRATEAFF
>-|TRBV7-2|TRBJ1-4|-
TGTGCCAGCAGCCCATATCCTGGGAACAGAGGAAAACTGTTTTTT
CASSPYPGNRGKLFF
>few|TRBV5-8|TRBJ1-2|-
TGTGCCAGCAGCCGACTCCTCTATGGCTACACCTTC
CASSRLLYGYTF
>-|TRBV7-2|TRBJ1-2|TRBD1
TGTGCCAGCAGCCCCTGGTTCAAGGCCCCGGGACAGGAGAATTATGGCTACACCTTC
CASSPWFKAPGQENYGYTF
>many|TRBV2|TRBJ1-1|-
TGTGCCAGCAGTGAAGCGAGGGGTGGAGGGAACACTGAAGCTTTCTTT
CASSEARGGGNTEAFF
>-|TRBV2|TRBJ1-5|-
TGTGCCAGTTTAGCTGCGTTTCAGCCCCAGCATTTT
CASLAAFQPQHF
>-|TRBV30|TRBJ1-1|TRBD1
TGTGCCTGGAGTGCCGGGACAGGGAAGGGCACTGAAGCTTTCTTT
CAWSAGTGKGTEAFF
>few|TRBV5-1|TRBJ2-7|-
TGCGCCAGCAGAATGGGACGGCAGGGCGAGCAGTACTTC
CASRMGRQGEQYF
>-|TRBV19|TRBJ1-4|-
TGTGCCAGTAGACGGGACTCCTACACCCCAACTAATGAAAAACTGTTTTTT
CASRRDSYTPTNEKLFF
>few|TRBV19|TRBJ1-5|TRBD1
TGTGCCAGTAGGCCGGGACAGGGCGTTAATCAGCCCCAGCATTTT
CASRPGQGVNQPQHF
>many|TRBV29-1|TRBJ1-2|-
TGCAGCGTCAGTGTTGGTAACTATGGCTACACCTTC
CSVSVGNYGYTF
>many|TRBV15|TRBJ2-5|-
TGTGCCACCAGCAGAGATCTGACCGGGGTCGGCAAAGAGACCCAGTACTTC
CATSRDLTGVGKETQYF
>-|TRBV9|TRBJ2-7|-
TGTGCCAGCAGACACGGGGGTACGGCCTACGAGCAGTACTTC
CASRHGGTAYEQYF
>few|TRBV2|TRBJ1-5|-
TGTGCCAGCAGCTTTGGGAGGGATCATCAGCCCCAGCATTTT
CASSFGRDHQPQHF
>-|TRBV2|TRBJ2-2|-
TGTGCCAGCAGTGAGGGCAGGGCGAACACCGGGGAGCTGTTTTTT
CASSEGRANTGELFF
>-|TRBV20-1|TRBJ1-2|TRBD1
TGCAGTGCTAGCGTCCGGACAGGGGGCGCGTCTTATGGCTACACCTTC
CSASVRTGGASYGYTF